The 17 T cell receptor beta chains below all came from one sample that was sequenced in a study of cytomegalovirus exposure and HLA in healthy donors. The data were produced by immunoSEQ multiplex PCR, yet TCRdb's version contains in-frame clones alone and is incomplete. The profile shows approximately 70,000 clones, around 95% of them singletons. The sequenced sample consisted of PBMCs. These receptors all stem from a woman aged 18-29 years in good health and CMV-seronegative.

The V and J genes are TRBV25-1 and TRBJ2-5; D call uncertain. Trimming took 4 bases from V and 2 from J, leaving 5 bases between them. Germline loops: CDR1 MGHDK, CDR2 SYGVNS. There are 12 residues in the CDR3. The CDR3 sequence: CASSAVQETQYF. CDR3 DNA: TGTGCCAGCAGTGCAGTACAAGAGACCCAGTACTTC.

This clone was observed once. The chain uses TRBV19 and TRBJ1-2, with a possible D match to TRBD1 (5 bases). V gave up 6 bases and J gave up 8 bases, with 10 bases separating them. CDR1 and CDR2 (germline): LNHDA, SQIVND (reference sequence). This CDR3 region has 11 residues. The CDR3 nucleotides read TGTGCCAGTAGAACGCGGGACGGCTACACCTTC. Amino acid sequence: CASRTRDGYTF.

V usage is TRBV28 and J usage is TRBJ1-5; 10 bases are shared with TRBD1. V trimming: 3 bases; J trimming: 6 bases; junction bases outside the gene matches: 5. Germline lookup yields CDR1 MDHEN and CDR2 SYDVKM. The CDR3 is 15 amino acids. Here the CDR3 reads CASSFLDRGGQPQHF. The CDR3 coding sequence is TGTGCCAGCAGTTTCCTGGACAGGGGGGGTCAGCCCCAGCATTTT.

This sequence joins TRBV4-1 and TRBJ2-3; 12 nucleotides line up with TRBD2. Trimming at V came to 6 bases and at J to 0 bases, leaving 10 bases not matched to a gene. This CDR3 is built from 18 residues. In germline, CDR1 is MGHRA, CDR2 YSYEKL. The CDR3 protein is CASSGTSGGPSSTDTQYF. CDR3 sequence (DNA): TGCGCCAGCAGTGGAACTAGCGGGGGGCCCTCTAGCACAGATACGCAGTATTTT.

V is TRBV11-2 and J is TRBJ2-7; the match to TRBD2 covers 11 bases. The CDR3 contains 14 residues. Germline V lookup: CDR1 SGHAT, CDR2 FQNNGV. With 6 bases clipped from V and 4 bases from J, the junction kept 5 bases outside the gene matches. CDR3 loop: CASRASGRIYEQYF. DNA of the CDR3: TGTGCCAGCAGAGCTAGCGGGAGGATATACGAGCAGTACTTC.

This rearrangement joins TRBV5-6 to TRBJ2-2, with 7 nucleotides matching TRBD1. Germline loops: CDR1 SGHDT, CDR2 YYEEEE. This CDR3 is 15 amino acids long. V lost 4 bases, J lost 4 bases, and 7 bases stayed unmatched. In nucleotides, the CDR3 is TGTGCCAGCAGCGATACCGGGACAGCCACCGGGGAGCTGTTTTTT. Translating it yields CASSDTGTATGELFF.

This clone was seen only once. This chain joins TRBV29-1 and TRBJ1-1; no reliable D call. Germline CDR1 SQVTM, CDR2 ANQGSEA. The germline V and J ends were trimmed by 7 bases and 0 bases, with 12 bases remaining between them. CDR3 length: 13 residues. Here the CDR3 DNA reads TGCAGCGGTTTCCCTGTAGTGAACACTGAAGCTTTCTTT. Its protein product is CSGFPVVNTEAFF.

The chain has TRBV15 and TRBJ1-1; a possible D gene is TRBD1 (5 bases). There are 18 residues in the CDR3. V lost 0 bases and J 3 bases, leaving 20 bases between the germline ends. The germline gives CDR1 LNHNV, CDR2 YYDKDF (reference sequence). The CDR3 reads CATSRDLREQGPYTEAFF. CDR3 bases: TGTGCCACCAGCAGAGATCTCCGGGAGCAGGGCCCTTACACTGAAGCTTTCTTT.

The CDR3 DNA follows: TGCGCCAGCAGCTTGTGGGCAGGCGGGGAGCAGTACTTC. It translates to CASSLWAGGEQYF. The gene calls are TRBV5-1 and TRBJ2-7; D possibly corresponds to TRBD2 (5 bases). This CDR3 has 13 amino acids. Trimming stripped 1 base from V and 7 bases from J, with 12 bases between. Germline CDR1 and CDR2: SGHRS and YFSETQ.

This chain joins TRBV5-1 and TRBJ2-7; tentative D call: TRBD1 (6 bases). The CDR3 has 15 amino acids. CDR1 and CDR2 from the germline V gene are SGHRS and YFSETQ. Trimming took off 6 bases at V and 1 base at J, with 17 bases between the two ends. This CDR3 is CASTFTDSASYEQYF. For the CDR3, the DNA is TGCGCCAGCACCTTTACGGACAGTGCTTCCTACGAGCAGTACTTC.

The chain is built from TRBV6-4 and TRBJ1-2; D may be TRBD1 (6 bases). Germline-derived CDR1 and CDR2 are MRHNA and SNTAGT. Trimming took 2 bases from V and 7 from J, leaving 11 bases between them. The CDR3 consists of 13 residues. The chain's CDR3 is CASSDPHRAGYTF. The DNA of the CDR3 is TGTGCCAGCAGTGACCCTCACAGGGCTGGCTACACCTTC.

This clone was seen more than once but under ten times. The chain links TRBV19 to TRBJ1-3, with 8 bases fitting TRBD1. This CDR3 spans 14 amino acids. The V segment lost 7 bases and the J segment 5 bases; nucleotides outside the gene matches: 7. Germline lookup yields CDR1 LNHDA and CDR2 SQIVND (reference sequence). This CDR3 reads CASTDRVKRNTIYF. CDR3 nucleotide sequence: TGTGCCAGTACGGACAGGGTAAAGAGAAACACCATATATTTT.

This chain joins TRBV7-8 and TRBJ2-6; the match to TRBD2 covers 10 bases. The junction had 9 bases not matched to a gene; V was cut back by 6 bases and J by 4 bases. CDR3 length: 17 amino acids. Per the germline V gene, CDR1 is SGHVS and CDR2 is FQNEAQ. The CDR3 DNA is TGTGCCAGCAGGACTACTAGCGGGGTGAGGGGGGCCAACGTCCTGACTTTC. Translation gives CASRTTSGVRGANVLTF.

CDR3 region: CASSVGARAGGNTIYF. CDR3 DNA: TGTGCCAGCAGCGTAGGGGCCCGGGCGGGTGGAAACACCATATATTTT. The chain uses TRBV9 and TRBJ1-3; D ambiguous. Per germline, CDR1 SGDLS and CDR2 YYNGEE. The V gene lost 0 bases and the J gene lost 3 bases, with 13 bases spanning the gap. The CDR3 loop spans 16 amino acids.

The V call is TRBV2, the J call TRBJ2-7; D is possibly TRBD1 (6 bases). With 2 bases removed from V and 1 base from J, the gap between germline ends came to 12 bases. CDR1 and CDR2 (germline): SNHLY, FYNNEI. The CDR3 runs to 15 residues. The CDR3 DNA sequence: TGTGCCAGCAGTGAAAGGTGGACAGAATCCTACGAGCAGTACTTC. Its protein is CASSERWTESYEQYF.

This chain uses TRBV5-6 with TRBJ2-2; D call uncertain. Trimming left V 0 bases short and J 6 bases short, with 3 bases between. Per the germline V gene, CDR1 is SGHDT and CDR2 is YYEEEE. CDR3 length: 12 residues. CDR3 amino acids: CASSLASGELFF. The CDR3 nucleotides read TGTGCCAGCAGCTTGGCGTCCGGGGAGCTGTTTTTT.

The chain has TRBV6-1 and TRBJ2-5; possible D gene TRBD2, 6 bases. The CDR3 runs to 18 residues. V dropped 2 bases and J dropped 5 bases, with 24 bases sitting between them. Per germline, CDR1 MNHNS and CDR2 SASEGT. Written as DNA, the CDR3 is TGTGCCAGCAGTGAAAGAGGTATCGGGGCGACTAGTGGGGAGACCCAGTACTTC. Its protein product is CASSERGIGATSGETQYF.